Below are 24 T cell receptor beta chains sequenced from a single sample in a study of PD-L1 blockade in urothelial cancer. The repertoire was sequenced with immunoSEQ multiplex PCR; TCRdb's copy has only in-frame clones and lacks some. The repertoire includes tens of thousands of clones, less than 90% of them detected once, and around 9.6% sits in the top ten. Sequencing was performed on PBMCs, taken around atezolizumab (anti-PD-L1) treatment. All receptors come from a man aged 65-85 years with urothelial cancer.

The CDR3 DNA sequence: TGTGCCAGCAGCTCCGCCGGGACAGAGCTATCCTACGAGCAGTACTTC. It encodes CASSSAGTELSYEQYF. The rearrangement uses TRBV7-6 and TRBJ2-7, with 7 bases fitting TRBD1. This CDR3 spans 16 amino acids. CDR1 and CDR2 from the germline V gene are SGHVS and FNYEAQ. J was trimmed by 1 base and V by 4 bases; bases with no gene match: 10.

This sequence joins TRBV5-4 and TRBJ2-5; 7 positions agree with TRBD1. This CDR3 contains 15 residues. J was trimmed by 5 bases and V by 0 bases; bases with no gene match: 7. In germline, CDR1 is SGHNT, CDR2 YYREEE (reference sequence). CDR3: CASSLETGSFETQYF. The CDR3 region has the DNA TGTGCCAGCAGCTTGGAGACAGGGAGTTTTGAGACCCAGTACTTC.

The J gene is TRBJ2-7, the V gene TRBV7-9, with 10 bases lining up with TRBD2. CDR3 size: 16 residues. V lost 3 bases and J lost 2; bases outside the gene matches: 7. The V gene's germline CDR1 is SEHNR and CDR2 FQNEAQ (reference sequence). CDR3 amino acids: CASSLIPGTSAYEQYF. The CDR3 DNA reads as TGTGCCAGCAGCTTGATCCCCGGGACTAGCGCCTACGAGCAGTACTTC.

As DNA, the CDR3 is TGCGCCAGCAGCCAAGAGGCCACCGAGGTCTACAATGAGCAGTTCTTC. Encoded protein: CASSQEATEVYNEQFF. The chain is built from TRBV4-1 and TRBJ2-1; D not certain. The V end lost 0 bases, the J end lost 3 bases, and 12 bases lay between the germline ends. This CDR3 has 16 amino acids. Per germline, CDR1 MGHRA and CDR2 YSYEKL.

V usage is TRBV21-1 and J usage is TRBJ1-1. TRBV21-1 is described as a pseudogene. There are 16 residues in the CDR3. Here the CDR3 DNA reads TGTGCCAGCAACCGGGACTTACTTCCGCCGAACACTGAAGCTTTCTTT. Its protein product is CASNRDLLPPNTEAFF.

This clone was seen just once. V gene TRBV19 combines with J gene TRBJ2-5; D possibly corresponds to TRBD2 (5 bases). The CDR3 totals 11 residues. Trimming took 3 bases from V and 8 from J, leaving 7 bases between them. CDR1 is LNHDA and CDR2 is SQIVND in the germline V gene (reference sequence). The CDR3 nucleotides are TGTGCCAGTAGTATCGGAGGAACCCAGTACTTC. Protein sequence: CASSIGGTQYF. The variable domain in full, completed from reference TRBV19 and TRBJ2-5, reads DGGITQSPKYLFRKEGQNVTLSCEQNLNHDAMYWYRQDPGQGLRLIYYSQIVNDFQKGDIAEGYSVSREKKESFPLTVTSAQKNPTAFYLCASSIGGTQYFGPGTRLLVL.

For the CDR3, the DNA is TGTGCCAGCAGCCCCGCCGGGGACTATGGCTACACCTTC. Protein product: CASSPAGDYGYTF. The chain has TRBV7-9 and TRBJ1-2; D is undetermined. Per germline, CDR1 SEHNR and CDR2 FQNEAQ (reference sequence). V was trimmed by 5 bases and J by 3 bases, leaving 10 bases between them. This CDR3 has 13 residues.

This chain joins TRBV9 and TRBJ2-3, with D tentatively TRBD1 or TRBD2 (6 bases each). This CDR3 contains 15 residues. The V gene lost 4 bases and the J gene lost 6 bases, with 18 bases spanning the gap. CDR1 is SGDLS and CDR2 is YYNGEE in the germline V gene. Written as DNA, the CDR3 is TGTGCCAGCAGCATAGCGGCAGGGGCTTCGGATACGCAGTATTTT. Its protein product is CASSIAAGASDTQYF.

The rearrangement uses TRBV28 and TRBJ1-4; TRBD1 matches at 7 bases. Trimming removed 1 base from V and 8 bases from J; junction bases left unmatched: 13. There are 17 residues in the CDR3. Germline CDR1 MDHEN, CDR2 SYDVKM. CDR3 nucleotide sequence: TGTGCCAGCAGTTTATTCCCCACAGGGGTGGGAATGGAAAAACTGTTTTTT. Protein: CASSLFPTGVGMEKLFF.

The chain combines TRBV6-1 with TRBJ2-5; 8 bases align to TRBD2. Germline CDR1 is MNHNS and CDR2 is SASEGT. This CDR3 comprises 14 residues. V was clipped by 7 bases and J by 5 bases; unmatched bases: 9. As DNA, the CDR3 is TGTGCCAGCAACTTTGGACTAGCCGGTGAGACCCAGTACTTC. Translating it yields CASNFGLAGETQYF.

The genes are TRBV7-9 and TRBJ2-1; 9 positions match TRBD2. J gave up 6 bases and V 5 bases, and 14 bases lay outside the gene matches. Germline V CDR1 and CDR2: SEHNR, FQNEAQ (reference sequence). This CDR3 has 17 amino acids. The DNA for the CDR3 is TGTGCCAGCAGCCCGGGACTAGCTGACAGTCGAGGCAATGAGCAGTTCTTC. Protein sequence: CASSPGLADSRGNEQFF.

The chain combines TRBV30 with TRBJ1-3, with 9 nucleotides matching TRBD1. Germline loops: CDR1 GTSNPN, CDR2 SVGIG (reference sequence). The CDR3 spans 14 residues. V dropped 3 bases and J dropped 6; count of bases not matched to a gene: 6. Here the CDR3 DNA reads TGTGCCTGGAGGGGACAGGGACTTCAAAACACCATATATTTT. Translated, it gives CAWRGQGLQNTIYF.

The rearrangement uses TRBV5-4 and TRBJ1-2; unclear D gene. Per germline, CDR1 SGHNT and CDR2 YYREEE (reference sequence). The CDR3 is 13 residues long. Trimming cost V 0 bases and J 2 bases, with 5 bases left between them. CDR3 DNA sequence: TGTGCCAGCAGCTTGGCCGCGAACTATGGCTACACCTTC. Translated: CASSLAANYGYTF.

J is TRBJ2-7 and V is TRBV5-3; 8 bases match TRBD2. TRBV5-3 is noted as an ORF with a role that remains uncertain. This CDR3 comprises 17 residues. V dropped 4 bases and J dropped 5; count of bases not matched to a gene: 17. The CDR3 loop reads CARSPVIERELNNEQYF. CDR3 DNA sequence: TGTGCCAGAAGCCCGGTTATCGAGCGGGAGTTGAACAACGAGCAGTACTTC.

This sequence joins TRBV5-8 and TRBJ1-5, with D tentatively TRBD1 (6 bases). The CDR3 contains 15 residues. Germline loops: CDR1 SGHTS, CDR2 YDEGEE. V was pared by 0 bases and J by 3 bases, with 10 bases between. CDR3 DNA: TGTGCCAGCAGCTTGGCAGGGGCGCCCAATCAGCCCCAGCATTTT. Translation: CASSLAGAPNQPQHF.

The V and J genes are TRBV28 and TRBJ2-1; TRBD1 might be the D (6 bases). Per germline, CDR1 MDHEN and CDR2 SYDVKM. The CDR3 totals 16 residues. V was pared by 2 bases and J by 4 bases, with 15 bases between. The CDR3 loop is CASSLGDTFSYNEQFF. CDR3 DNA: TGTGCCAGCAGTTTAGGGGACACCTTCTCTTACAATGAGCAGTTCTTC. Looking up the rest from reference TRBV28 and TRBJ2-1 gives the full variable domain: DVKVTQSSRYLVKRTGEKVFLECVQDMDHENMFWYRQDPGLGLRLIYFSYDVKMKEKGDIPEGYSVSREKKERFSLILESASTNQTSMYLCASSLGDTFSYNEQFFGPGTRLTVL.

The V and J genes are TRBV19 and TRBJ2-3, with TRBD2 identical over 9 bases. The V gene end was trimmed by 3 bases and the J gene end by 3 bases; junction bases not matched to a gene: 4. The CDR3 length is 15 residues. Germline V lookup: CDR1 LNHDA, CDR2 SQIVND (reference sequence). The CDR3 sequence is CASSIGSGRTDTQYF. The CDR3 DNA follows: TGTGCCAGTAGTATCGGGAGCGGGAGGACAGATACGCAGTATTTT.

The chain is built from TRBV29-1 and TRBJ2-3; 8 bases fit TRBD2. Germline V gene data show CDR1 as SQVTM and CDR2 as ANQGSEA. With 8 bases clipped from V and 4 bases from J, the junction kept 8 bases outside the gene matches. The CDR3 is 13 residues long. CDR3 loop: CSWGGTRSDTQYF. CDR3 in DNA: TGCAGCTGGGGAGGGACTAGGTCAGATACGCAGTATTTT.

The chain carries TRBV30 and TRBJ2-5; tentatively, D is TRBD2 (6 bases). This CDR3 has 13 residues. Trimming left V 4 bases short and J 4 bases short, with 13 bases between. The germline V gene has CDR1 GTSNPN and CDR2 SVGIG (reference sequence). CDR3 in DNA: TGTGCCTGGAATGGGGAGGTGGGAGAGACCCAGTACTTC. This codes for CAWNGEVGETQYF.

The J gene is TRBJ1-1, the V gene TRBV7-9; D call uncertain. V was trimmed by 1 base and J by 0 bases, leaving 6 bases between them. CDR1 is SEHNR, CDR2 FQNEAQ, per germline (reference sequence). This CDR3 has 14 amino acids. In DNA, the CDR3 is TGTGCCAGCAGCTTAGGGCTCATGAACACTGAAGCTTTCTTT. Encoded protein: CASSLGLMNTEAFF.

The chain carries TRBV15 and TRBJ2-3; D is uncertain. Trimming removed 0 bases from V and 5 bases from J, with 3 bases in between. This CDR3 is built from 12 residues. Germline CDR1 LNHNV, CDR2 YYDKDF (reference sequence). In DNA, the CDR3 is TGTGCCACCAGCAGAGACCGAGATACGCAGTATTTT. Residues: CATSRDRDTQYF. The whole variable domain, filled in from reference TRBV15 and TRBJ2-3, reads DAMVIQNPRYQVTQFGKPVTLSCSQTLNHNVMYWYQQKSSQAPKLLFHYYDKDFNNEADTPDNFQSRRPNTSFCFLDIRSPGLGDTAMYLCATSRDRDTQYFGPGTRLTVL.

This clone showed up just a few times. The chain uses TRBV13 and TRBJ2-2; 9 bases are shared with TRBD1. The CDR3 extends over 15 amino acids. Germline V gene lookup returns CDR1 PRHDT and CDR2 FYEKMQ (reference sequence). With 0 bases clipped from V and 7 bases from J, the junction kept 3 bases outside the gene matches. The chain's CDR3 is CASSLGQGAGGELFF. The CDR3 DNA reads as TGTGCCAGCAGCTTAGGACAGGGGGCCGGCGGGGAGCTGTTTTTT.

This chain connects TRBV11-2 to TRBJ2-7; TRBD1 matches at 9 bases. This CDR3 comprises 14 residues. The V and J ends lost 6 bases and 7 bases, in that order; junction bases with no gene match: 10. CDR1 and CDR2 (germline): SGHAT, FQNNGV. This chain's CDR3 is CASSFTGTGKEQYF. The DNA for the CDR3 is TGTGCCAGCAGTTTTACCGGGACAGGGAAGGAGCAGTACTTC. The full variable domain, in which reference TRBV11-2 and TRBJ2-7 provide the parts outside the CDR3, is EAGVAQSPRYKIIEKRQSVAFWCNPISGHATLYWYQQILGQGPKLLIQFQNNGVVDDSQLPKDRFSAERLKGVDSTLKIQPAKLEDSAVYLCASSFTGTGKEQYFGPGTRLTVT.

The CDR3 DNA is TGCGCCAGCAGTGAGGGGGGGGCGGACTACAATGAGCAGTTCTTC. Translated, it gives CASSEGGADYNEQFF. The chain combines TRBV10-1 with TRBJ2-1; a possible D gene is TRBD2 (7 bases). Between the trimmed V and J ends, which lost 2 bases and 3 bases, there was a span of 11 bases. Germline CDR1 is WNHNN and CDR2 is SYGVQD (reference sequence). The CDR3 has 15 residues.